Shown below are 22 T cell receptor beta chains from a single sample sequenced in a study of blood T cell repertoires in COVID-19. Method: immunoSEQ multiplex PCR; TCRdb's copy keeps in-frame clones and lacks some. The table lists about 100,000 clones, roughly 82% of them singletons, with around 4% in the top ten. Input material: peripheral blood. The origin of the receptors is a human donor in a cohort sampled during active COVID-19.

This rearrangement joins TRBV6-5 to TRBJ2-1; 9 bases align to TRBD1. This CDR3 comprises 14 residues. Losses at the gene ends were 5 bases for V and 6 bases for J; bases not matched to a gene: 5. Germline CDR1 and CDR2: MNHEY and SVGAGI. The chain's CDR3 is CASSIMTGGNEQFF. The CDR3 DNA follows: TGTGCCAGCAGTATAATGACAGGGGGCAATGAGCAGTTCTTC.

The gene calls are TRBV29-1 and TRBJ2-5; TRBD2 might be the D (5 bases). The germline V and J ends were trimmed by 7 bases and 9 bases, with 21 bases remaining between them. The CDR3 is 13 residues long. Germline CDR1 reads SQVTM; CDR2 reads ANQGSEA. CDR3 sequence reads: CSALSGVSWAQYF. As DNA, the CDR3 is TGCAGCGCCCTCTCCGGGGTTAGTTGGGCCCAGTACTTC.

The table lists this clone with a count of one. The chain links TRBV4-1 to TRBJ1-2, with 9 bases identical to TRBD1. Germline lookup yields CDR1 MGHRA and CDR2 YSYEKL. The junction had 8 bases not matched to a gene; V was cut back by 1 base and J by 5 bases. This CDR3 is 16 amino acids long. The CDR3 is CASSQGPGQGNYGYTF. The DNA for the CDR3 is TGCGCCAGCAGCCAAGGCCCGGGACAGGGTAATTATGGCTACACCTTC.

The CDR3 sequence is CATSRDYSSPYEQYF. In DNA, the CDR3 is TGTGCCACCAGCAGAGATTACTCCTCACCCTACGAGCAGTACTTC. The gene calls are TRBV15 and TRBJ2-7; D is uncertain. Germline-derived CDR1 and CDR2 are LNHNV and YYDKDF (reference sequence). CDR3 size: 15 residues. The germline V and J ends were trimmed by 0 bases and 2 bases, with 11 bases remaining between them.

The chain carries TRBV5-1 and TRBJ1-4, with 11 bases matching TRBD1. Germline assignment: CDR1 SGHRS and CDR2 YFSETQ. V dropped 0 bases and J dropped 7; count of bases not matched to a gene: 5. CDR3 length: 16 amino acids. The CDR3 protein is CASSLGTGGAGEKLFF. In DNA, the CDR3 is TGCGCCAGCAGCTTGGGGACAGGGGGCGCGGGTGAAAAACTGTTTTTT.

The chain joins TRBV7-2 to TRBJ2-1; D possibly corresponds to TRBD2 (6 bases). Germline V lookup: CDR1 SGHTA, CDR2 FQGNSA. Deletions cut 5 bases from V and 9 bases from J, with 23 bases between. The length of the CDR3 is 16 residues. CDR3 protein: CASSPLGAGNLFEQFF. CDR3 DNA: TGTGCCAGCAGCCCCCTCGGGGCGGGGAATCTCTTTGAGCAGTTCTTC.

This clone occurred once. The rearrangement links TRBV19 to TRBJ1-6; TRBD1 might be the D (6 bases). Trimming cost V 8 bases and J 3 bases, with 20 bases left between them. The CDR3 extends over 17 amino acids. The germline V gene has CDR1 LNHDA and CDR2 SQIVND (reference sequence). The CDR3 nucleotides read TGTGCCAGTTCCCTCGGCCCGCCGGGACACTATAATTCACCCCTCCACTTT. Amino acids: CASSLGPPGHYNSPLHF.

The genes are TRBV3-1 (or the pseudogene TRBV3-2) and TRBJ2-3; TRBD2 aligns across 14 bases. From germline, CDR1 is LGHDT and CDR2 YNNKEL (reference sequence). V lost 3 bases and J lost 5; bases outside the gene matches: 4. This CDR3 region has 16 residues. For the CDR3, the DNA is TGTGCCAGCAGCCACCGACTAGCGGGGGGGATAGATACGCAGTATTTT. Protein sequence: CASSHRLAGGIDTQYF.

The V and J genes are TRBV7-9 and TRBJ2-3; 9 bases agree with TRBD1. The CDR3 runs to 15 residues. Germline V CDR1 and CDR2: SEHNR, FQNEAQ (reference sequence). Trimming at V came to 6 bases and at J to 2 bases, leaving 6 bases not matched to a gene. In nucleotides, the CDR3 is TGTGCCAGCAGTGGACAGGGGACCGTCACAGATACGCAGTATTTT. This sequence encodes CASSGQGTVTDTQYF. Combining the CDR3 with reference TRBV7-9 and TRBJ2-3 gives the whole variable domain DTGVSQNPRHKITKRGQNVTFRCDPISEHNRLYWYRQTLGQGPEFLTYFQNEAQLEKSRLLSDRFSAERPKGSFSTLEIQRTEQGDSAMYLCASSGQGTVTDTQYFGPGTRLTVL.

This chain links TRBV5-1 with TRBJ2-7, with a possible D match to TRBD2 (7 bases). The CDR3 covers 15 residues. V lost 0 bases, J lost 2 bases, and 12 bases lay in between. The germline V gene encodes CDR1 SGHRS and CDR2 YFSETQ. CDR3 sequence (DNA): TGCGCCAGCAGCTTGGGCTTCGGGGGGCCCTACGAGCAGTACTTC. Translating gives CASSLGFGGPYEQYF.

The chain uses TRBV9 and TRBJ2-1; 12 nucleotides align to TRBD2. The CDR3 runs 15 residues. Per the germline V gene, CDR1 is SGDLS and CDR2 is YYNGEE. The J segment lost 7 bases and the V segment lost 5 bases, leaving 7 bases of the junction unmatched. CDR3 sequence reads: CASSRLAGGRNEQFF. CDR3 bases: TGTGCCAGCAGTCGGCTAGCGGGGGGGCGGAATGAGCAGTTCTTC. Drawing the rest from reference TRBV9 and TRBJ2-1, the complete variable domain is DSGVTQTPKHLITATGQRVTLRCSPRSGDLSVYWYQQSLDQGLQFLIQYYNGEERAKGNILERFSAQQFPDLHSELNLSSLELGDSALYFCASSRLAGGRNEQFFGPGTRLTVL.

This clone appeared a single time. This chain's CDR3 is CASSRQARGSPLHF. CDR3 coding DNA: TGTGCCAGCAGCAGACAGGCTAGGGGATCACCCCTCCACTTT. The genes are TRBV5-8 and TRBJ1-6; maybe TRBD1 (6 bases). Trimming took 4 bases from V and 10 from J, leaving 15 bases between them. The CDR3 consists of 14 residues. Germline CDR1 is SGHTS and CDR2 is YDEGEE.

The genes are TRBV7-2 and TRBJ2-2; possible D gene TRBD1, 6 bases. The V end lost 1 base, the J end lost 6 bases, and 15 bases lay between the germline ends. In germline, CDR1 is SGHTA, CDR2 FQGNSA. The CDR3 covers 16 residues. The CDR3 bases are TGTGCCAGCAGCTTAGGAGGGACAAGTATGGCCGGGGAGCTGTTTTTT. Translation gives CASSLGGTSMAGELFF.

This chain links TRBV9 with TRBJ2-1; TRBD2 matches 9 bases. Germline CDR1 SGDLS, CDR2 YYNGEE. Unmatched junction bases numbered 2, after V lost 0 bases and J lost 4 bases. The CDR3 spans 15 residues. CDR3 nucleotides: TGTGCCAGCAGCGTAGGGACTAGCGTGTACAATGAGCAGTTCTTC. Protein product: CASSVGTSVYNEQFF.

This clone was observed a few times. The CDR3 loop reads CASSSGGSSTDTQYF. The CDR3 nucleotides are TGTGCCAGCAGCTCGGGGGGATCTAGCACAGATACGCAGTATTTT. V and J are TRBV13 and TRBJ2-3, with 7 positions matching TRBD2. Per germline, CDR1 PRHDT and CDR2 FYEKMQ (reference sequence). Losses at the gene ends were 4 bases for V and 0 bases for J; bases not matched to a gene: 4. The length of the CDR3 is 15 residues.

The gene calls are TRBV18 and TRBJ2-1; D is possibly TRBD2 (5 bases). V was cut by 0 bases and J by 9 bases, with 12 bases left in between. Germline loops: CDR1 KGHSH, CDR2 LQKENI. This CDR3 comprises 14 residues. The CDR3: CASSPPSIGGEQFF. CDR3 in DNA: TGTGCCAGCTCACCACCGTCAATTGGAGGTGAGCAGTTCTTC.

This chain links TRBV7-2 with TRBJ2-2, with a weak D call TRBD2 (6 bases). CDR1 SGHTA and CDR2 FQGNSA come from the germline V gene. The germline V and J ends were trimmed by 3 bases and 3 bases, with 11 bases remaining between them. The CDR3 is 15 residues long. The CDR3 here is CASSFLLAYTGELFF. CDR3 nucleotides: TGTGCCAGCAGCTTCTTACTAGCCTACACCGGGGAGCTGTTTTTT.

The genes are TRBV6-1 and TRBJ1-2, with D hard to call. V lost 3 bases and J lost 7, with 15 bases in between. CDR3 length equals 14 residues. Germline CDR1 MNHNS, CDR2 SASEGT. The CDR3, as DNA: TGTGCCAGCAGTGAGCGAGGCCTCTGGTCTGGCTACACCTTC. It translates to CASSERGLWSGYTF.

Note on this clone: The junction departs from germline at one end; a sequencing error may be responsible. The genes are TRBV5-1 and TRBJ2-5, with TRBD2 identical over 8 bases. Germline V gene sequence: CDR1 SGHRS, CDR2 YFSETQ. The CDR3 runs to 13 residues. The DNA for the CDR3 is TGCGCCACCAGCCGGGGGGGAGGAGAGACCCAGTACTTC. It yields the protein CATSRGGGETQYF.

The chain links TRBV28 to TRBJ1-3, with D possibly matching TRBD1 (6 bases). This CDR3 comprises 18 residues. Germline V lookup: CDR1 MDHEN, CDR2 SYDVKM. The ends were cut back, 4 bases at V and 1 base at J, with 20 bases in the middle. The CDR3 is CASSSRGGASESGNTIYF. The CDR3 DNA is TGTGCCAGCAGTTCAAGGGGGGGGGCGTCCGAGTCTGGAAACACCATATATTTT.

The V and J genes are TRBV7-9 and TRBJ1-1; weak D call: TRBD1 (5 bases). CDR1 is SEHNR and CDR2 is FQNEAQ in the germline V gene (reference sequence). The CDR3 spans 13 residues. The ends were cut back, 5 bases at V and 0 bases at J, with 7 bases in the middle. The CDR3 DNA is TGTGCCAGCAGCCTGGACATGAACACTGAAGCTTTCTTT. Its protein is CASSLDMNTEAFF.

The chain uses TRBV4-3 and TRBJ1-1; 8 nucleotides match TRBD1. With 4 bases clipped from V and 5 bases from J, the junction kept 12 bases outside the gene matches. The CDR3 totals 16 residues. Germline loops: CDR1 LGHNA, CDR2 YSLEER. CDR3 sequence reads: CASSRHNRGTTTEAFF. The CDR3 DNA follows: TGCGCCAGCAGCCGCCATAACAGGGGGACAACAACTGAAGCTTTCTTT.